Detailed here is one TCR beta chain. Per the original methods: The assay estimated nucleated cells by amplifying reference gene primers. Profiling relied on immunoSEQ multiplex PCR, and the TCRdb table lists in-frame clones only, not all of them. That table gives V, J and clone size, and the DNA gave D and trimming. Here the sample spans approximately 180,000 clones, roughly 87% being singletons. This entry belongs to a study of blood T cell repertoires in COVID-19. Study in general: Italy, Spain and the United States were the sources of the convalescent and acute COVID-19 samples.

Germline CDR1 is SEHNR and CDR2 is FQNEAQ (reference sequence). Trimming took off 4 bases at V and 5 bases at J, with 11 bases between the two ends. The CDR3 runs to 14 residues. The rearrangement links TRBV7-9 to TRBJ1-4, with TRBD1 as a possible D gene (5 bases). Sequencing was done on a sample of PBMCs or T cells enriched from blood (not recorded which). The clonotype was recovered from a woman in her thirties or forties with acute COVID-19. CDR3: CASSSGGINEKLFF. The CDR3 DNA reads TGTGCCAGCAGCTCCGGGGGTATCAATGAAAAACTGTTTTTT.